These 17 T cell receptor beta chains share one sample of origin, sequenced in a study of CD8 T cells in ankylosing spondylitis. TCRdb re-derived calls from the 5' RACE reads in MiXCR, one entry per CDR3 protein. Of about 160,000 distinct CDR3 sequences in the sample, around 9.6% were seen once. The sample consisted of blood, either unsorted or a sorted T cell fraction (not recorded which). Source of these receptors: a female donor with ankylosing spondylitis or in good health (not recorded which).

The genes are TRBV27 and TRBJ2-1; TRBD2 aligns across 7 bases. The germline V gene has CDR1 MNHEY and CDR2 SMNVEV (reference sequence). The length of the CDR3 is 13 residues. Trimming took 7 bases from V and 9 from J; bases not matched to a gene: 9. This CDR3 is CASNSGMGGEQFF. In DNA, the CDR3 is TGTGCCAGCAACAGCGGGATGGGGGGTGAGCAGTTCTTC.

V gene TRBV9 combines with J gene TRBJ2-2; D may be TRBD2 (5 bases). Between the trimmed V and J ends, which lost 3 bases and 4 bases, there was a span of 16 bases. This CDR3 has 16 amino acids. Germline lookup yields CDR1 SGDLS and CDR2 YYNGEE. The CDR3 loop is CASSGAATRGTGELFF. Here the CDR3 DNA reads TGTGCCAGCAGCGGGGCGGCGACCCGGGGCACCGGGGAGCTGTTTTTT.

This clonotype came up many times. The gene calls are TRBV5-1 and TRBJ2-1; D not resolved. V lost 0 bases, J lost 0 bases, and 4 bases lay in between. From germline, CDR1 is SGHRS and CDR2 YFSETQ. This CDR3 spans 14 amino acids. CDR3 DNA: TGCGCCAGCAGCTTGGAGTCCTCCTACAATGAGCAGTTCTTC. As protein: CASSLESSYNEQFF.

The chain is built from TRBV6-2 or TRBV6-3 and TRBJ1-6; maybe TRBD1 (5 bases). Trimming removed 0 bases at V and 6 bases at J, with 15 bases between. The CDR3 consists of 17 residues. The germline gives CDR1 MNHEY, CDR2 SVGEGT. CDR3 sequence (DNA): TGTGCCAGCAGTTACTCGACGGGGCAGGCGACTAATTCACCCCTCCACTTT. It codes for CASSYSTGQATNSPLHF.

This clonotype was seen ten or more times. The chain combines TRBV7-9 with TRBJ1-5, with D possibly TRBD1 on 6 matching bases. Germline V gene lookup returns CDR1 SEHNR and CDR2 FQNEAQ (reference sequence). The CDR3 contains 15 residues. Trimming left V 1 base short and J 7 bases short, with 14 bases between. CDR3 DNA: TGTGCCAGCAGCTTAGATTTGGGGGCCCAACAGCCCCAGCATTTT. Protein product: CASSLDLGAQQPQHF. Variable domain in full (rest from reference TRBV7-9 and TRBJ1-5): DTGVSQNPRHKITKRGQNVTFRCDPISEHNRLYWYRQTLGQGPEFLTYFQNEAQLEKSRLLSDRFSAERPKGSFSTLEIQRTEQGDSAMYLCASSLDLGAQQPQHFGDGTRLSIL.

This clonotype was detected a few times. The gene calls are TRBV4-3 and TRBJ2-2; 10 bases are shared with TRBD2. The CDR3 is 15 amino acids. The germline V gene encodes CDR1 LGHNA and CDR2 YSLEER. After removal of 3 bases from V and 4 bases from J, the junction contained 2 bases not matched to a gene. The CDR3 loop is CASSQTSGPTGELFF. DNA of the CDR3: TGCGCCAGCAGCCAGACTAGCGGGCCCACCGGGGAGCTGTTTTTT.

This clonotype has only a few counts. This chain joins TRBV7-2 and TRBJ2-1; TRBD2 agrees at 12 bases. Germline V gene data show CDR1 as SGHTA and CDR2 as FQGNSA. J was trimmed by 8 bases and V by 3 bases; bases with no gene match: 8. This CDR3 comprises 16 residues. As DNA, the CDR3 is TGTGCCAGCAGCTTCTTCTCTAGCGGGAGGGGTGATGAGCAGTTCTTC. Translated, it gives CASSFFSSGRGDEQFF.

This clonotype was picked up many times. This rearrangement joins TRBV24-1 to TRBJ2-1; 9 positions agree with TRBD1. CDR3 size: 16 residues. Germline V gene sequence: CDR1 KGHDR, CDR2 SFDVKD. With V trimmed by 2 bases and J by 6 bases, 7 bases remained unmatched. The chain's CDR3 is CATSDSSGTGINEQFF. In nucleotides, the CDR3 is TGTGCCACCAGTGATTCGTCCGGGACAGGGATCAATGAGCAGTTCTTC.

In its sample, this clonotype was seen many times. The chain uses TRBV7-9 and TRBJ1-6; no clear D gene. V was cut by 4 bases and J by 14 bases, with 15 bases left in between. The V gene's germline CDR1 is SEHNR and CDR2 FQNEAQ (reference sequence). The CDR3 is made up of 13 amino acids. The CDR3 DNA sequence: TGTGCCAGCAGCTCTAGTGGAGAGACCTCCCTCCACTTT. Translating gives CASSSSGETSLHF.

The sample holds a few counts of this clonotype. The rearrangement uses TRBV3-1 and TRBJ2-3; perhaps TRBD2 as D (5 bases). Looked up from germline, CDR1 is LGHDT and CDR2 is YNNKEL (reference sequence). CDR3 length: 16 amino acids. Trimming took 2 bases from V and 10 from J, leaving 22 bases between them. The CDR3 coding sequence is TGTGCCAGCAGCCAAAAACCCCTTGGACCTCAGGAGGCGCAGTATTTT. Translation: CASSQKPLGPQEAQYF.

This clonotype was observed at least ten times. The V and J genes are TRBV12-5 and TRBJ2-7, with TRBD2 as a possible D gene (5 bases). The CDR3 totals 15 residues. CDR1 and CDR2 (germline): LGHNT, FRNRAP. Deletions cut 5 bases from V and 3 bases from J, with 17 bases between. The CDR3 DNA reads TGTGCTAGTGGTCTCGTCCGGGGTATCTTCTACGAGCAGTACTTC. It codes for CASGLVRGIFYEQYF.

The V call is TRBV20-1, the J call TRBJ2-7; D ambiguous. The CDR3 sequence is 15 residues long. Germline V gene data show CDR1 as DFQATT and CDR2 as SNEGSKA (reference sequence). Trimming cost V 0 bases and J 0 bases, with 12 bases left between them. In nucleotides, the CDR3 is TGCAGTGCTAGAGATTCGGGTATGAGCTCCTACGAGCAGTACTTC. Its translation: CSARDSGMSSYEQYF.

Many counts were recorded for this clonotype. The chain's CDR3 is CSARSQANTDTQYF. CDR3 bases: TGCAGTGCTAGGTCCCAGGCCAACACAGATACGCAGTATTTT. The V and J genes are TRBV20-1 and TRBJ2-3; D not certain. The CDR3 has 14 amino acids. V lost 3 bases to trimming and J lost 2 bases, with 12 bases between them. Per the germline V gene, CDR1 is DFQATT and CDR2 is SNEGSKA (reference sequence).

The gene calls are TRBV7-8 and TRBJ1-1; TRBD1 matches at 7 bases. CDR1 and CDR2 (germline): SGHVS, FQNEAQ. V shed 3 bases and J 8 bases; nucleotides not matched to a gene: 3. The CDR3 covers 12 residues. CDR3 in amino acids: CASSFGTAEAFF. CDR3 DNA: TGTGCCAGCAGCTTCGGGACAGCGGAAGCTTTCTTT.

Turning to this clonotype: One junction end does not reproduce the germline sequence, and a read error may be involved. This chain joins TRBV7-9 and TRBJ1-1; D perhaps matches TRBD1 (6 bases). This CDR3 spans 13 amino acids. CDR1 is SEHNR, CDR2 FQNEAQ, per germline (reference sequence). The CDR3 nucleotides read TGTGCCAGCAACTTACAGGGAAGGACTGAAGCTTTCTTT. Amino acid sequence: CASNLQGRTEAFF.

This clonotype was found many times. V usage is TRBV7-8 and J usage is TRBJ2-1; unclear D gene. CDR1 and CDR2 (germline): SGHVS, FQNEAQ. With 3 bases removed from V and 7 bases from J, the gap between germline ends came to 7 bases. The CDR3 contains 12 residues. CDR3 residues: CASSFLWNEQFF. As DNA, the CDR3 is TGTGCCAGCAGCTTTTTGTGGAATGAGCAGTTCTTC. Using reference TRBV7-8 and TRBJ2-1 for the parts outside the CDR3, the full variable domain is GAGVSQSPRYKVAKRGQDVALRCDPISGHVSLFWYQQALGQGPEFLTYFQNEAQLDKSGLPSDRFFAERPEGSVSTLKIQRTQQEDSAVYLCASSFLWNEQFFGPGTRLTVL.

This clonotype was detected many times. The CDR3 sequence is CASSLGVGLNTEAFF. CDR3 in DNA: TGTGCCAGCAGCTTAGGTGTGGGGCTGAACACTGAAGCTTTCTTT. V and J are TRBV7-3 and TRBJ1-1; possibly TRBD1 for D (5 bases). The CDR3 consists of 15 residues. V shed 2 bases and J shed 0 bases, with 10 bases lying between them. Looked up from germline, CDR1 is SGHTA and CDR2 is FQGTGA.